These 3 T cell receptor beta chains originate from one sample sequenced in a study of cytomegalovirus exposure and HLA in healthy donors. The PCR employed 60 Vbeta primers together with 13 Jbeta primers. Sequenced by immunoSEQ multiplex PCR; TCRdb stores in-frame clones only, minus some. Of some 150,000 clones in the sample, roughly 79% are singletons; the top ten hold 2% to 2.5%. The sample comprised PBMCs. Every receptor here comes from a woman aged 30 to 39 in good health and CMV-seropositive.

J is TRBJ2-2 and V is TRBV19; D is possibly TRBD1 (6 bases). CDR3 length: 14 amino acids. Germline V gives CDR1 LNHDA, CDR2 SQIVND (reference sequence). The V gene lost 7 bases and the J gene lost 4 bases, with 13 bases spanning the gap. As DNA, the CDR3 is TGTGCCAGTAAAGTACAGGGATCCACCGGGGAGCTGTTTTTT. Its protein product is CASKVQGSTGELFF.

The chain links TRBV14 to TRBJ1-3, with 8 bases lining up with TRBD1. Germline CDR1 reads SGHDN; CDR2 reads FVKESK. The CDR3 has 15 residues. J was trimmed by 0 bases and V by 4 bases; bases with no gene match: 2. The CDR3 region has the DNA TGTGCCAGCAGCCCAGGGGGCTTCTCTGGAAACACCATATATTTT. As protein: CASSPGGFSGNTIYF.

V usage is TRBV2 and J usage is TRBJ1-1; the match to TRBD1 covers 9 bases. Trimming took 4 bases from V and 7 from J; bases not matched to a gene: 4. CDR1 is SNHLY, CDR2 FYNNEI, per germline. There are 13 residues in the CDR3. The CDR3 here is CASSGDREVEAFF. DNA for the CDR3: TGTGCCAGCAGTGGGGACAGGGAGGTTGAAGCTTTCTTT.